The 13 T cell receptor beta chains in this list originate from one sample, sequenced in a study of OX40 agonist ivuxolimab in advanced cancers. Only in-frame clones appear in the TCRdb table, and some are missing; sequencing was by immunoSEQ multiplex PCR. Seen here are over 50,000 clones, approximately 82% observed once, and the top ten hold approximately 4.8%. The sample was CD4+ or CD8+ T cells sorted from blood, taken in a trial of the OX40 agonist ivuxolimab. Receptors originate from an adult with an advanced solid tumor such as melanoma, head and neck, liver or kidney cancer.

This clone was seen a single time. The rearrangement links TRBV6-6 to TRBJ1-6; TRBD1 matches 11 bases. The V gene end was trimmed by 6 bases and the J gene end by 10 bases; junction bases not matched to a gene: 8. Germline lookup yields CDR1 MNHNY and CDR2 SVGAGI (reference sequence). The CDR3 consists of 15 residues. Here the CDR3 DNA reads TGTGCCAGCAGACGGACAGGGGGCGCCAGGTCACCCCTCCACTTT. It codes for CASRRTGGARSPLHF.

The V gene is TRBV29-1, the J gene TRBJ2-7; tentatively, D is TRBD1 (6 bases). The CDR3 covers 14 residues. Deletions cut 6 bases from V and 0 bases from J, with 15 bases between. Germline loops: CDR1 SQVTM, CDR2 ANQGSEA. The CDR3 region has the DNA TGCAGCGTGGTGGAGCAGGGGAGCTCCTACGAGCAGTACTTC. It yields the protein CSVVEQGSSYEQYF.

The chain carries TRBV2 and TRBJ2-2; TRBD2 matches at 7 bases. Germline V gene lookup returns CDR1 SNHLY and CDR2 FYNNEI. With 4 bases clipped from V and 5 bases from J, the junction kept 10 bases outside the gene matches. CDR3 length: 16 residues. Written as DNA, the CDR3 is TGTGCCAGCAGTGGGGCTAGCGGAGGGCGGACCGGGGAGCTGTTTTTT. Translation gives CASSGASGGRTGELFF.

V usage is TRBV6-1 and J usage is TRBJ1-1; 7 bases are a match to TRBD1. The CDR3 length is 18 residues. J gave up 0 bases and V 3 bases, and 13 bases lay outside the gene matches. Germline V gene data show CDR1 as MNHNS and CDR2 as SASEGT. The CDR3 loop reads CASSDLRQGPFMNTEAFF. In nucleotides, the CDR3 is TGTGCCAGCAGTGACCTCCGACAGGGCCCTTTCATGAACACTGAAGCTTTCTTT.

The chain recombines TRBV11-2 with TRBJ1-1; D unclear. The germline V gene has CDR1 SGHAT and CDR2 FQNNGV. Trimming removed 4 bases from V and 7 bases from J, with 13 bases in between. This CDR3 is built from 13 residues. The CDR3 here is CASSSTPTDEAFF. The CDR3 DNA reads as TGTGCCAGCAGCTCCACCCCCACAGATGAAGCTTTCTTT. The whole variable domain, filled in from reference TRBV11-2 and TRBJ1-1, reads EAGVAQSPRYKIIEKRQSVAFWCNPISGHATLYWYQQILGQGPKLLIQFQNNGVVDDSQLPKDRFSAERLKGVDSTLKIQPAKLEDSAVYLCASSSTPTDEAFFGQGTRLTVV.

The DNA for the CDR3 is TGCGCCAGCAGCTTGGGGTCCCGGTTCCAAGAGACCCAGTACTTC. Its protein is CASSLGSRFQETQYF. V and J are TRBV5-1 and TRBJ2-5; D remains ambiguous. Per the germline V gene, CDR1 is SGHRS and CDR2 is YFSETQ. V was cut by 0 bases and J by 1 base, with 10 bases left in between. The CDR3 extends over 15 amino acids.

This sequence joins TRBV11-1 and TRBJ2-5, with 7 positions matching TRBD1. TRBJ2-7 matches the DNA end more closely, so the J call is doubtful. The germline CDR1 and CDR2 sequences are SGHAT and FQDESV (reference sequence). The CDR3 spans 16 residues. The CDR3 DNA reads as TGTGCCAGCAGCTTCAGGTCTGGAACAGGGGCCTACGAGCAGTACTTC. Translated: CASSFRSGTGAYEQYF.

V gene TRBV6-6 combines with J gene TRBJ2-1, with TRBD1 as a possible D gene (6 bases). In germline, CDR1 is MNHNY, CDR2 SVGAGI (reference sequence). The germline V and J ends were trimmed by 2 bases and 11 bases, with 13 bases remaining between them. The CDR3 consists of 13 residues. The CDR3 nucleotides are TGTGCCAGCAGTTACCTGGGGGCAACTCAGCAGTTCTTC. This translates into CASSYLGATQQFF.

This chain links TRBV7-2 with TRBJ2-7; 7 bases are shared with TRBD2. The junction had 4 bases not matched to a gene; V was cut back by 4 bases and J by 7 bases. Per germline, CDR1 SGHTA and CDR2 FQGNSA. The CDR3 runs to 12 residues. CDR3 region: CASSYPGREQYF. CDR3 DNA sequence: TGTGCCAGCAGCTATCCCGGGAGGGAGCAGTACTTC.

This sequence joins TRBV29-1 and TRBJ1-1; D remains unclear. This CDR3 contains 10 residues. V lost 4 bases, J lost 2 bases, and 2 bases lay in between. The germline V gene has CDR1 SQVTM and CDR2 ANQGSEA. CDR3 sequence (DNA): TGCAGCGTTGGTAACACTGAAGCTTTCTTT. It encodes CSVGNTEAFF. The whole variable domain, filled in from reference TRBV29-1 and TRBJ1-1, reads SAVISQKPSRDICQRGTSLTIQCQVDSQVTMMFWYRQQPGQSLTLIATANQGSEATYESGFVIDKFPISRPNLTFSTLTVSNMSPEDSSIYLCSVGNTEAFFGQGTRLTVV.

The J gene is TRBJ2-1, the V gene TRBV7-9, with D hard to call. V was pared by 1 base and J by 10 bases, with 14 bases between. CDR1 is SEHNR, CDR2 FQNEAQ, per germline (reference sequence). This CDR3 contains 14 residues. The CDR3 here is CASSLGGRDREQFF. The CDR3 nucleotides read TGTGCCAGCAGCTTAGGGGGTCGAGACCGGGAGCAGTTCTTC. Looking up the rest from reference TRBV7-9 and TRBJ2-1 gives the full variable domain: DTGVSQNPRHKITKRGQNVTFRCDPISEHNRLYWYRQTLGQGPEFLTYFQNEAQLEKSRLLSDRFSAERPKGSFSTLEIQRTEQGDSAMYLCASSLGGRDREQFFGPGTRLTVL.

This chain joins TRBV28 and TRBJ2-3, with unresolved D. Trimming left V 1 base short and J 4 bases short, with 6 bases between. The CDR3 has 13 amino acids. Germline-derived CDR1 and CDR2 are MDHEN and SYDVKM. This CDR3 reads CASSLLGSDTQYF. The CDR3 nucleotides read TGTGCCAGCAGTTTATTGGGCTCAGATACGCAGTATTTT.

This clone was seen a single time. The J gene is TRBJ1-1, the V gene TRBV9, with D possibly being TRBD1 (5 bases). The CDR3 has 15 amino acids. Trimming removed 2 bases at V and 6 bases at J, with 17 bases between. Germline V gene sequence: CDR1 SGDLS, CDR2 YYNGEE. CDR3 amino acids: CASSVAGRVGSEAFF. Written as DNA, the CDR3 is TGTGCCAGCAGCGTCGCGGGCAGGGTCGGTTCTGAAGCTTTCTTT.